A single sample is the source of the 6 T cell receptor beta chains below, sequenced in a study of blood T cell repertoires in COVID-19. This table comes from immunoSEQ multiplex PCR, and its TCRdb copy is limited to in-frame clones, with some not included. The data show nearly 200,000 clones, approximately 85% seen once. The sequencing input was peripheral blood. The receptors originated from a woman aged 70-85 years with active or convalescent COVID-19.

The V and J genes are TRBV21-1 and TRBJ2-7; the DNA was not compared with TRBD1, the D call given in the table. TRBV21-1 is marked as a pseudogene. The CDR3 is made up of 15 amino acids. CDR3 in DNA: TGTGCCAGCAGCAAAGAGGCAGGGGTGTTGTACGAGCAGTACTTC. It specifies CASSKEAGVLYEQYF.

The chain links TRBV28 to TRBJ2-5; 9 nucleotides align to TRBD2. The CDR3 runs to 14 residues. In germline, CDR1 is MDHEN, CDR2 SYDVKM. V shed 7 bases and J 5 bases; nucleotides not matched to a gene: 8. The CDR3 nucleotides read TGTGCCAGCAAGGCGGGAGGGTGGCGGGAGACCCAGTACTTC. It yields the protein CASKAGGWRETQYF.

The chain links TRBV5-5 to TRBJ2-7; 13 bases align to TRBD2. V shed 4 bases and J 6 bases; nucleotides not matched to a gene: 10. The CDR3 length is 16 residues. The germline gives CDR1 SGHKS, CDR2 YYEKEE (reference sequence). The CDR3 is CASSPPGLAGTGEQYF. CDR3 nucleotides: TGTGCCAGCAGCCCTCCGGGACTAGCGGGAACGGGCGAGCAGTACTTC.

This clone was counted a few times. V and J are TRBV3-1 (or the pseudogene TRBV3-2) and TRBJ2-1; 14 nucleotides agree with TRBD2. The V segment lost 6 bases and the J segment 10 bases; nucleotides outside the gene matches: 5. Germline lookup yields CDR1 LGHDT and CDR2 YNNKEL (reference sequence). The CDR3 runs 14 residues. The CDR3 region has the DNA TGTGCCAGCAGGGGACTAGCGGGAGAGGTCGAGCAGTTCTTC. This translates into CASRGLAGEVEQFF.

The table lists this clone with a count of one. The chain has TRBV15 and TRBJ2-3; possible D gene TRBD2, 6 bases. The CDR3 has 16 residues. Trimming took 0 bases from V and 2 from J, leaving 12 bases between them. Per the germline V gene, CDR1 is LNHNV and CDR2 is YYDKDF (reference sequence). The CDR3 nucleotides read TGTGCCACCAGCAGAGAGGCGGCGGGGAACACAGATACGCAGTATTTT. Residues: CATSREAAGNTDTQYF.

CDR3 sequence reads: CASSHASGTYEQYF. The CDR3, as DNA: TGTGCCAGCAGCCACGCAAGCGGCACCTACGAGCAGTACTTC. The rearrangement links TRBV4-2 to TRBJ2-7, with D possibly being TRBD2 (5 bases). The CDR3 has 14 residues. The V and J ends lost 3 bases and 2 bases respectively, with 11 bases between them. CDR1 is LGHNA and CDR2 is YNFKEQ in the germline V gene.